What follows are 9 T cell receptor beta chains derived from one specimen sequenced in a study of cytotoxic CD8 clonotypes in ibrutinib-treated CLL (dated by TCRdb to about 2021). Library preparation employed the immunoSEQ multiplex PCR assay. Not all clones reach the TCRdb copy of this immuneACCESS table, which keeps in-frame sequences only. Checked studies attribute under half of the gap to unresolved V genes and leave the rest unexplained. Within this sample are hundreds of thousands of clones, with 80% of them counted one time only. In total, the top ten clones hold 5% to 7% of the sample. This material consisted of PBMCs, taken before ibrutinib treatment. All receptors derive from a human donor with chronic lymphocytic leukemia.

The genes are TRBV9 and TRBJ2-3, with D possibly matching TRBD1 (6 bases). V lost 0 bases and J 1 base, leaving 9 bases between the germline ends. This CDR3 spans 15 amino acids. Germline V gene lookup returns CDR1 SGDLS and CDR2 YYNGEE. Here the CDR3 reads CASSVGGRGTDTQYF. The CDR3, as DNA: TGTGCCAGCAGCGTAGGGGGGCGGGGCACAGATACGCAGTATTTT.

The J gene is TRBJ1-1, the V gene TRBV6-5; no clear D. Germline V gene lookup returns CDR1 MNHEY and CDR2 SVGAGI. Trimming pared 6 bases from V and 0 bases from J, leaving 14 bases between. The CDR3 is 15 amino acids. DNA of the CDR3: TGTGCCAGCAGGGATCGATGGGCCATGAACACTGAAGCTTTCTTT. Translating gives CASRDRWAMNTEAFF.

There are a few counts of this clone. In DNA form, the CDR3 reads TGTGCCAGTACCCCCCGGGCTAGCGGGGCTCTCAAAGACCAGTACTTC. It is translated as CASTPRASGALKDQYF. The chain couples TRBV19 to TRBJ2-5; 9 bases map to TRBD2. The CDR3 runs to 16 residues. Germline-derived CDR1 and CDR2 are LNHDA and SQIVND (reference sequence). After removal of 7 bases from V and 10 bases from J, the junction contained 19 bases not matched to a gene.

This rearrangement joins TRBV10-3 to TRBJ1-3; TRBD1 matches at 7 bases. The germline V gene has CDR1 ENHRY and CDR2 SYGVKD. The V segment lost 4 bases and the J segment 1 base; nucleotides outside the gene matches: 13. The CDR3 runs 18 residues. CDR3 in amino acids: CAISGWYGDRASGNTIYF. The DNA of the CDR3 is TGTGCCATCAGTGGATGGTATGGAGACAGGGCTTCTGGAAACACCATATATTTT.

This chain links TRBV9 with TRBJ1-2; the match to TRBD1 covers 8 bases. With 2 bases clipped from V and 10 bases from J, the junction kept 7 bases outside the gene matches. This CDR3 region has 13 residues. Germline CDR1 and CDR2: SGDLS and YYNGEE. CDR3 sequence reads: CASSVGTGTNYTF. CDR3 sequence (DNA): TGTGCCAGCAGCGTCGGGACAGGAACGAACTACACCTTC.

For the CDR3, the DNA is TGTGCCTGGAGGGGCAGGGCGAATCAGCCCCAGCATTTT. Translating it yields CAWRGRANQPQHF. This rearrangement joins TRBV30 to TRBJ1-5; D may be TRBD1 (5 bases). The CDR3 has 13 amino acids. The germline CDR1 and CDR2 sequences are GTSNPN and SVGIG (reference sequence). Trimming stripped 3 bases from V and 4 bases from J, with 10 bases between.

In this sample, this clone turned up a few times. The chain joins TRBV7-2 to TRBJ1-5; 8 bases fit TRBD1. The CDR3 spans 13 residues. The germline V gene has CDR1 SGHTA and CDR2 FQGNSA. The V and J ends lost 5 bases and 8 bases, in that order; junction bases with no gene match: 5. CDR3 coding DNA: TGTGCCAGCAGCCGTGGGACAGGCGAGCCCCAGCATTTT. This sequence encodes CASSRGTGEPQHF.

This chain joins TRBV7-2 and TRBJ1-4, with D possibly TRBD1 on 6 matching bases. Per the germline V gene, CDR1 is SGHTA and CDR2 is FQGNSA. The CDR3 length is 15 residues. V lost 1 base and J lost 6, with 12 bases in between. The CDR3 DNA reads TGTGCCAGCAGCTTAGATGCCGGGGGCGATGAAAAACTGTTTTTT. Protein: CASSLDAGGDEKLFF.

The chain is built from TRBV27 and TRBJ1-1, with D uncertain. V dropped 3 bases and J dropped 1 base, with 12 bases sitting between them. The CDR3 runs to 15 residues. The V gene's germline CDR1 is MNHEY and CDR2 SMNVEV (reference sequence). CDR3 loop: CASSFSWAENTEAFF. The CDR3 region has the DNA TGTGCCAGCAGTTTTTCATGGGCGGAGAACACTGAAGCTTTCTTT.